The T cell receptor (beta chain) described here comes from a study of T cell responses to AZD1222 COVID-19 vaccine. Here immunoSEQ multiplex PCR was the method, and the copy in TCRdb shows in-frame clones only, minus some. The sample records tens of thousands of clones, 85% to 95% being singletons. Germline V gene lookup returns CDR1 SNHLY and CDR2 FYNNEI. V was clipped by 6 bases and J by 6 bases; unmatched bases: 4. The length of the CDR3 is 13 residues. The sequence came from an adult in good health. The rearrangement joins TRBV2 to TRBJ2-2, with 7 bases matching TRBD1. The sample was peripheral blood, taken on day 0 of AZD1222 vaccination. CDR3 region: CASRGQGAGELFF. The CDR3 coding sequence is TGTGCCAGCAGAGGGCAGGGGGCCGGGGAGCTGTTTTTT.